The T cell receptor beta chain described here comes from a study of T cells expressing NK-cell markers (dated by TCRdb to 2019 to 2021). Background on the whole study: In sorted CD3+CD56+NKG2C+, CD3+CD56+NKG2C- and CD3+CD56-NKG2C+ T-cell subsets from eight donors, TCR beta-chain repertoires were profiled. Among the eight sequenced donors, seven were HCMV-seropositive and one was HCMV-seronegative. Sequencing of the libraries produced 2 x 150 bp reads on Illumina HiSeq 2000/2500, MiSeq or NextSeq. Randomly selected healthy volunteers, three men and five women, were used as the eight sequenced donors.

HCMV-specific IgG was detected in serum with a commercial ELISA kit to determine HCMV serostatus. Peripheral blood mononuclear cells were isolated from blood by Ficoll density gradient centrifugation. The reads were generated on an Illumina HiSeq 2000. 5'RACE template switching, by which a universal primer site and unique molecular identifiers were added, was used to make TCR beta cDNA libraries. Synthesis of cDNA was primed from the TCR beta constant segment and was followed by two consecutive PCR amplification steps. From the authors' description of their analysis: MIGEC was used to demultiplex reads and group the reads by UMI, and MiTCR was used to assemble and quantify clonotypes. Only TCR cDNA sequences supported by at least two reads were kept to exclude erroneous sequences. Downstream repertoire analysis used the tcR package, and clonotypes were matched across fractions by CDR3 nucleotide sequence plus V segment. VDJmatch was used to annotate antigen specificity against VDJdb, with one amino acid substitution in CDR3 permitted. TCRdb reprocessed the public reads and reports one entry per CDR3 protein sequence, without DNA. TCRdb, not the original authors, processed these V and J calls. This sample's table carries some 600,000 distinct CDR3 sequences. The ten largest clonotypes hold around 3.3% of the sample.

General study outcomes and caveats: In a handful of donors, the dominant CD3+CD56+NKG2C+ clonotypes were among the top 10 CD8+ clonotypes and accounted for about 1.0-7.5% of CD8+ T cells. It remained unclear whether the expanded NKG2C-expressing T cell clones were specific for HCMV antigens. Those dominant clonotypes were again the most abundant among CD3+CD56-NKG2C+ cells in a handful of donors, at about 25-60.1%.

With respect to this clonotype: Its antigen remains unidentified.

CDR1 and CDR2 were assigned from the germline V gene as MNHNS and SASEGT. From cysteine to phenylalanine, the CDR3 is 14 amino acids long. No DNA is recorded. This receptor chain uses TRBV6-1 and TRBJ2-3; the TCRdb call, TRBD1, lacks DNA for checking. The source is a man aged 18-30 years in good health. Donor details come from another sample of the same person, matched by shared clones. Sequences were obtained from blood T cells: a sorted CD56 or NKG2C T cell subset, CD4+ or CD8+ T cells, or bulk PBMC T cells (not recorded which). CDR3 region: CASAGQGSTDTQYF.